These 7 T cell receptor beta chains originate from one sample sequenced in a study of CD8 T cells in ankylosing spondylitis. TCRdb passed the 5' RACE reads through MiXCR, listing each CDR3 protein once. The sample contains about 360,000 distinct CDR3 sequences, 20% to 25% of which appear only once. The sample was blood, either unsorted or a sorted T cell fraction (not recorded which). The receptor set was obtained from a male donor with ankylosing spondylitis or in good health (not recorded which).

The chain joins TRBV7-4 to TRBJ1-5, with D perhaps TRBD1 (5 bases). This CDR3 comprises 20 residues. Per germline, CDR1 SGHVT and CDR2 SQSDAQ. V shed 2 bases and J shed 0 bases, with 23 bases lying between them. DNA for the CDR3: TGTGCCAGCAGCTTAAGGACGGGACTGGACTTCAGATTTAGCAATCAGCCCCAGCATTTT. It specifies CASSLRTGLDFRFSNQPQHF.

The rearrangement links TRBV9 to TRBJ2-1, with TRBD2 matching over 8 bases. This CDR3 spans 16 amino acids. CDR1 and CDR2 from the germline V gene are SGDLS and YYNGEE. V lost 0 bases to trimming and J lost 3 bases; unmatched junction nucleotides: 5. This CDR3 reads CASSVGWRGDYNEQFF. The CDR3 DNA reads TGTGCCAGCAGCGTAGGTTGGCGGGGGGACTACAATGAGCAGTTCTTC.

This clonotype was observed a few times. CDR3 bases: TGCGCCAGCAGCCAAGATTGGGGGACTAGCCTAATAGCCCGGGGGTTCTTC. It encodes CASSQDWGTSLIARGFF. The chain recombines TRBV4-1 with TRBJ2-1, with TRBD2 matching 9 bases. Germline V lookup: CDR1 MGHRA, CDR2 YSYEKL. The V gene end was trimmed by 0 bases and the J gene end by 15 bases; junction bases not matched to a gene: 18. The length of the CDR3 is 17 residues.

In this sample, this clonotype turned up a few times. The genes are TRBV4-2 and TRBJ2-1; 11 bases align to TRBD2. CDR3 length: 17 residues. Germline V lookup: CDR1 LGHNA, CDR2 YNFKEQ. Trimming at V came to 3 bases and at J to 2 bases, leaving 6 bases not matched to a gene. The CDR3 reads CASSHQLAGDAYNEQFF. The DNA for the CDR3 is TGTGCCAGCAGCCACCAACTAGCGGGGGATGCCTACAATGAGCAGTTCTTC.

This clonotype showed up many times. This chain uses TRBV15 with TRBJ2-1; D possibly uses TRBD1 or TRBD2 (6 bases each). Per the germline V gene, CDR1 is LNHNV and CDR2 is YYDKDF (reference sequence). Trimming left V 5 bases short and J 2 bases short, with 13 bases between. This CDR3 has 15 amino acids. CDR3 bases: TGTGCCACCAGCCGAGGTGGGGGGCCCTACAATGAGCAGTTCTTC. This encodes CATSRGGGPYNEQFF. The full variable domain, its missing parts supplied by reference TRBV15 and TRBJ2-1, is DAMVIQNPRYQVTQFGKPVTLSCSQTLNHNVMYWYQQKSSQAPKLLFHYYDKDFNNEADTPDNFQSRRPNTSFCFLDIRSPGLGDTAMYLCATSRGGGPYNEQFFGPGTRLTVL.

Of note for this clonotype: A read error is possible here, since a much larger clone lies one base away. This chain joins TRBV6-1 and TRBJ2-1; no firm D call. V lost 5 bases and J 6 bases, leaving 5 bases between the germline ends. This CDR3 has 11 residues. CDR1 MNHNS and CDR2 SASEGT come from the germline V gene. CDR3 nucleotide sequence: TGTGCCAGCAGTTGGCCCAATGAGCAGTTCTTC. It specifies CASSWPNEQFF.

This clonotype was detected ten times or more. The chain uses TRBV5-1 and TRBJ1-4; 8 positions match TRBD1. The junction had 7 bases not matched to a gene; V was cut back by 4 bases and J by 8 bases. CDR1 SGHRS and CDR2 YFSETQ come from the germline V gene. CDR3 length equals 14 residues. CDR3 sequence reads: CASSPDRGGEKLFF. For the CDR3, the DNA is TGCGCCAGCAGCCCTGACAGGGGAGGCGAAAAACTGTTTTTT.